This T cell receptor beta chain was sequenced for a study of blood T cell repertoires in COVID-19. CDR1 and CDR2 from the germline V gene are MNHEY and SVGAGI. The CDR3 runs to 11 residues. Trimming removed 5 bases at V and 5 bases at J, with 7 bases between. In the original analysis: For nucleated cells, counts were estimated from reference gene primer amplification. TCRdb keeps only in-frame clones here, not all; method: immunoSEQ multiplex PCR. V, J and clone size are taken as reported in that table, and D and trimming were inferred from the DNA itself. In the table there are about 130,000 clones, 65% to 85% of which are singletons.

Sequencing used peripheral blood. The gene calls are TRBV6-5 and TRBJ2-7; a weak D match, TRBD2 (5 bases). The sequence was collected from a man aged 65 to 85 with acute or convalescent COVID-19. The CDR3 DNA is TGTGCCAGCAGTACGACTAACGAGCAGTACTTC. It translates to CASSTTNEQYF.